This TCR beta chain was retrieved from a study of shared clonotypes between healthy human individuals. Sequenced by immunoSEQ multiplex PCR; TCRdb stores in-frame clones only, minus some. Of about 610,000 clones in the sample, 97% are singletons; the top ten hold around 0.058%. The V and J ends lost 5 bases and 5 bases, in that order; junction bases with no gene match: 13. The germline CDR1 and CDR2 sequences are MDHEN and SYDVKM. The CDR3 runs 17 residues. CD4+ cell separation produced CD45RA+ naive and CD45RA-negative memory subsets. The sequencing sample was made of naive CD4+ T cells sorted from blood. Subset reported: CD45RA+ positively selected. The clonotype originates from a woman in her twenties or thirties in good health. V gene TRBV28 combines with J gene TRBJ2-1, with 9 nucleotides matching TRBD2. Written as DNA, the CDR3 is TGTGCCAGCAGTCAACCCCCCGGCGGGAGGGGAGACAATGAGCAGTTCTTC. Its protein is CASSQPPGGRGDNEQFF. The complete variable domain, with remaining parts taken from reference TRBV28 and TRBJ2-1, reads DVKVTQSSRYLVKRTGEKVFLECVQDMDHENMFWYRQDPGLGLRLIYFSYDVKMKEKGDIPEGYSVSREKKERFSLILESASTNQTSMYLCASSQPPGGRGDNEQFFGPGTRLTVL.